A selection of T cell receptor beta chains follows, all from one sample in a study of human T cells and chemical hapten exposure. TCRdb re-analysed the RACE reads in MiXCR, keeping a single row per CDR3 protein. This sample has some 53,000 distinct CDR3 sequences, with 11% found just once. The material sequenced was whole blood, taken in connection with sensitization to the hapten diphenylcyclopropenone (DPC). The receptors here all came from a woman aged 35 to 49 with alopecia areata. Some clones in this sample may be carry-over from other donors' samples. The CDR3 runs from the conserved cysteine through the conserved F or W. The order of the fields is D gene, V gene, J gene, clone size, CDR3 protein, CDR3 DNA. The D gene is left open where the match is weak. Where a row states a size, it is once, few, many or the class of an expanded clone; other rows omit it.

>TRBD1|TRBV12-3/TRBV12-4|TRBJ1-5|many
CASSSGTVIQPQHF
TGTGCCAGCAGTTCCGGGACAGTGATACAGCCCCAGCATTTT
>NA|TRBV25-1|TRBJ1-4|many
CASRSTSGHEKLFF
TGTGCCAGCAGATCTACAAGTGGCCATGAAAAACTGTTTTTT
>NA|TRBV6-6|TRBJ1-3|few
CASTEHREGNTIYF
TGTGCCAGCACCGAACACAGGGAAGGAAACACCATATATTTT
>NA|TRBV23-1|TRBJ2-6|few
CASRPSGANVLTF
TGCGCCAGTAGGCCATCTGGGGCCAACGTCCTGACTTTC
>NA|TRBV20-1|TRBJ2-7|many
CSARSRLSYEQYF
TGCAGTGCTAGGTCTCGGCTCTCCTACGAGCAGTACTTC
>NA|TRBV2|TRBJ2-1|NA
CASSPYGGSYNEQFF
TGTGCCAGCAGTCCCTACGGGGGCTCCTACAATGAGCAGTTCTTC
>TRBD1|TRBV5-4|TRBJ1-2|many
CASSFADRGYTF
TGTGCCAGCAGCTTTGCGGACAGGGGTTACACCTTC
>TRBD2|TRBV20-1|TRBJ2-5|NA
CSGTSGSPETQYF
TGCAGTGGGACTAGCGGGAGTCCGGAGACCCAGTACTTC
>NA|TRBV2|TRBJ2-3|few
CASSGSGRDTQYF
TGTGCCAGCAGTGGTAGCGGCCGAGATACGCAGTATTTT
>NA|TRBV11-3|TRBJ2-7|NA
CASSLVGRGREQYF
TGTGCCAGCAGCTTAGTTGGCCGTGGGCGCGAGCAGTACTTC
>NA|TRBV7-9|TRBJ1-2|NA
CASSSLTGLYGYTF
TGTGCCAGCAGCTCTTTGACAGGACTATATGGCTACACCTTC
>TRBD1|TRBV5-6|TRBJ1-6|many
CASGTGQGWSPLHF
TGTGCCAGCGGAACCGGACAGGGTTGGTCACCCCTCCACTTT
>TRBD1|TRBV24-1|TRBJ2-1|few
CATRPPGGMGNEQFF
TGTGCCACCAGACCCCCAGGGGGCATGGGTAATGAGCAGTTCTTC
>TRBD2|TRBV6-5|TRBJ2-3|few
CASSYSAAGGITDTQYF
TGTGCCAGCAGTTACTCAGCAGCGGGGGGGATCACAGATACGCAGTATTTT
>NA|TRBV15|TRBJ1-5|NA
CATSRDRGNQPQHF
TGTGCCACCAGCAGAGATCGGGGCAATCAGCCCCAGCATTTT
>NA|TRBV7-2|TRBJ1-2|NA
CASSPLGRADGYTF
TGTGCCAGCAGCCCCCTGGGCAGAGCGGATGGCTACACCTTC
>NA|TRBV18|TRBJ2-3|many
CASSPKPPSVLTDTQYF
TGTGCCAGCTCACCGAAGCCCCCAAGTGTTCTCACAGATACGCAGTATTTT
>NA|TRBV29-1|TRBJ1-1|NA
CSARNTEAFF
TGCAGCGCCCGGAACACTGAAGCTTTCTTT
>NA|TRBV6-2/TRBV6-3|TRBJ1-1|many
CASRETQGPEAFF
TGTGCCAGCAGAGAGACTCAGGGTCCTGAAGCTTTCTTT
>NA|TRBV3-1|TRBJ2-4|many
CASSHQGFAYF
TGTGCCAGCAGCCACCAGGGGTTTGCGTACTTC
>NA|TRBV7-2|TRBJ2-1|NA
CASSQIRLVSYNEQFF
TGTGCCAGCAGCCAAATCCGACTAGTCTCCTACAATGAGCAGTTCTTC
>NA|TRBV28|TRBJ1-6|many
CASTVSSYNSPLHF
TGTGCCAGCACAGTGAGCTCCTATAATTCACCCCTCCACTTT
>NA|TRBV29-1|TRBJ2-7|NA
CSVGRSYEQYF
TGCAGCGTCGGCCGATCCTACGAGCAGTACTTC
>NA|TRBV29-1|TRBJ1-2|few
CSGTEGPNGYTF
TGCAGCGGGACGGAGGGGCCCAACGGCTACACCTTC
>NA|TRBV30|TRBJ1-1|few
CAWSYYGALRTEAFF
TGTGCCTGGAGTTACTACGGGGCCCTGAGGACTGAAGCTTTCTTT
>NA|TRBV28|TRBJ2-2|few
CASSPGQNTGELFF
TGTGCCAGCAGTCCGGGCCAGAACACCGGGGAGCTGTTTTTT
>NA|TRBV27|TRBJ2-1|NA
CASSLSVSYNEQFF
TGTGCCAGCAGTTTATCCGTCTCCTACAATGAGCAGTTCTTC
>NA|TRBV3-1|TRBJ2-1|NA
CANSFYDEQFF
TGTGCCAACAGCTTTTACGATGAGCAGTTCTTC
>NA|TRBV18|TRBJ1-1|few
CASSPLAGPTEAFF
TGTGCCAGCTCACCCCTCGCGGGGCCGACTGAAGCTTTCTTT
>TRBD1|TRBV5-1|TRBJ2-7|many
CASSGGQGDDEQYF
TGCGCCAGCAGCGGGGGACAGGGGGACGACGAGCAGTACTTC